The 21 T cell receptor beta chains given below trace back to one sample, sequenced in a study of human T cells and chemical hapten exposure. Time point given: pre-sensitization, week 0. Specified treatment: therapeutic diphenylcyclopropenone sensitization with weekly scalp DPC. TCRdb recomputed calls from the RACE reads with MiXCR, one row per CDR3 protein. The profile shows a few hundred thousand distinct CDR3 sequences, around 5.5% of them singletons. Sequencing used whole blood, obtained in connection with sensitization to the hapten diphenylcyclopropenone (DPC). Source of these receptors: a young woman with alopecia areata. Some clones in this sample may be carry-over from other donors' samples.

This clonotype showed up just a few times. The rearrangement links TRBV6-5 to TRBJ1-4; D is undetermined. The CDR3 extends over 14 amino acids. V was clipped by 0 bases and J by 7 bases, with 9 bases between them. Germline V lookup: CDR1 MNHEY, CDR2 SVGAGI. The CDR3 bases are TGTGCCAGCAGTTACTCTGGGCGGTCTGAAAAACTGTTTTTT. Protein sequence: CASSYSGRSEKLFF.

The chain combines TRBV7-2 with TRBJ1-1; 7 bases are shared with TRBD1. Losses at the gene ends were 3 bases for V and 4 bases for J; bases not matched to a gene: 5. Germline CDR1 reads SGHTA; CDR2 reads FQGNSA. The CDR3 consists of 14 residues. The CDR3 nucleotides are TGTGCCAGCAGCTTCCTTGACAGGGTCACTGAAGCTTTCTTT. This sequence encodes CASSFLDRVTEAFF.

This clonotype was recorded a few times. The CDR3 reads CASSQGGARGQHF. DNA for the CDR3: TGTGCCAGCAGCCAAGGTGGCGCGCGGGGCCAGCATTTT. The chain carries TRBV3-1 and TRBJ1-5; D gene ambiguous. The germline CDR1 and CDR2 sequences are LGHDT and YNNKEL (reference sequence). CDR3 size: 13 residues. Trimming pared 1 base from V and 12 bases from J, leaving 13 bases between.

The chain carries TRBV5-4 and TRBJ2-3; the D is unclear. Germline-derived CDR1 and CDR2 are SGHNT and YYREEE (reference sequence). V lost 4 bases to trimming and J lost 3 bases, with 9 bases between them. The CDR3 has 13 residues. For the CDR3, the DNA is TGTGCCAGCAGCAGCCTGAAGACAGATACGCAGTATTTT. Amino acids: CASSSLKTDTQYF.

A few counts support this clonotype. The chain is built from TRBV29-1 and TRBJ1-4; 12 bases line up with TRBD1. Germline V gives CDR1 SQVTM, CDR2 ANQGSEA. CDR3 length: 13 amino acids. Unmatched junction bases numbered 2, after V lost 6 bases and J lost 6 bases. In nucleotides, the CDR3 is TGCAGCGTCGGGACAGGGGGCGATGAAAAACTGTTTTTT. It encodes CSVGTGGDEKLFF.

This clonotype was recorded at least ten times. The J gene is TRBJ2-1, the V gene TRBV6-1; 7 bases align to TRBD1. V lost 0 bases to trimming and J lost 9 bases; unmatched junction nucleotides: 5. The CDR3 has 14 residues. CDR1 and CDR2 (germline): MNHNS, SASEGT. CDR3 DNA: TGTGCCAGCAGTGAAGCGCGGGCAGGGGGTGAGCAGTTCTTC. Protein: CASSEARAGGEQFF.

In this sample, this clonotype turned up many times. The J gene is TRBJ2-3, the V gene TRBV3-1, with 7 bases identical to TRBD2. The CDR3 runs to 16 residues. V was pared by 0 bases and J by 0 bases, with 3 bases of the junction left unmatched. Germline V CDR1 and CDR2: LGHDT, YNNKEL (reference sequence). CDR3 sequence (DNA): TGTGCCAGCAGCCAAGATGCAGCGGGGAGCACAGATACGCAGTATTTT. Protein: CASSQDAAGSTDTQYF.

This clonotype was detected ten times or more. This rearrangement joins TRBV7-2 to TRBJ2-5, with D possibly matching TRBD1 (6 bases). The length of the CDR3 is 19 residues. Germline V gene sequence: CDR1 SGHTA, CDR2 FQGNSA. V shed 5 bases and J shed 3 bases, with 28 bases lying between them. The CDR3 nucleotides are TGTGCCAGCAGCCCTTTATCGATCATCCCCGGCAGGGGAAAAGAGACCCAGTACTTC. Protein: CASSPLSIIPGRGKETQYF.

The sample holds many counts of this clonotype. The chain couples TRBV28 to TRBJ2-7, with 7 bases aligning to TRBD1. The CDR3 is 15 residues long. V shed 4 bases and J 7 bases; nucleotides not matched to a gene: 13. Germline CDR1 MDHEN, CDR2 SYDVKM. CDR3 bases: TGTGCCAGCAGTTCCTGGGACAGACGCTTTAGAGAGCAGTACTTC. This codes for CASSSWDRRFREQYF.

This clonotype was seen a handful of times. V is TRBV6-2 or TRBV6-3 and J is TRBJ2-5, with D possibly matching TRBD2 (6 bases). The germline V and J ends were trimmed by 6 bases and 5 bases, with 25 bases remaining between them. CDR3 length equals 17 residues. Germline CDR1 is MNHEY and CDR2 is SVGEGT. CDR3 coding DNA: TGTGCCAGCAGCTTCACGGGTGGCGGGGAAGGAACGGAGACCCAGTACTTC. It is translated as CASSFTGGGEGTETQYF.

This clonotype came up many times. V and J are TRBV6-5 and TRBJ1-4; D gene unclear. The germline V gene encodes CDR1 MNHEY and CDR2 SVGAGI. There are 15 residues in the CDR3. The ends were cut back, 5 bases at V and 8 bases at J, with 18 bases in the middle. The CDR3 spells CASSRLPSIREKLFF. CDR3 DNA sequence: TGTGCCAGCAGTCGTCTCCCTAGCATTAGGGAAAAACTGTTTTTT.

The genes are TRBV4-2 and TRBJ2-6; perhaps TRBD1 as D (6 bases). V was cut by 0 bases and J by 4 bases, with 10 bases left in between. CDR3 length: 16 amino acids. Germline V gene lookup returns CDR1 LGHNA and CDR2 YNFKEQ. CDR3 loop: CASSQEDRSGANVLTF. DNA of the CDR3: TGTGCCAGCAGCCAAGAAGACAGGTCCGGGGCCAACGTCCTGACTTTC.

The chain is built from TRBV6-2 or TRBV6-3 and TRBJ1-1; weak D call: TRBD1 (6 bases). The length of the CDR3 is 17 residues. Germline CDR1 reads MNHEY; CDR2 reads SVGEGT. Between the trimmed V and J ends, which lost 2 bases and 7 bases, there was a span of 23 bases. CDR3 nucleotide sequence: TGTGCCAGCAGTTACAAACCCGCAGGGGAGCGGTCCTTTGAAGCTTTCTTT. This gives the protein CASSYKPAGERSFEAFF.

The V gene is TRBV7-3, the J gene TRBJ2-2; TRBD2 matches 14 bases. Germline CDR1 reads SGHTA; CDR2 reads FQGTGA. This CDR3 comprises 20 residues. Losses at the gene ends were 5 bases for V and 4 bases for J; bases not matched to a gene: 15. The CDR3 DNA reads TGTGCCAGCAGCCAGACCGGGCGACTAGCGGGGGGGCGCCGCACCGGGGAGCTGTTTTTT. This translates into CASSQTGRLAGGRRTGELFF. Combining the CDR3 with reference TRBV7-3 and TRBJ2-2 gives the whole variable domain GAGVSQTPSNKVTEKGKYVELRCDPISGHTALYWYRQSLGQGPEFLIYFQGTGAADDSGLPNDRFFAVRPEGSVSTLKIQRTERGDSAVYLCASSQTGRLAGGRRTGELFFGEGSRLTVL.

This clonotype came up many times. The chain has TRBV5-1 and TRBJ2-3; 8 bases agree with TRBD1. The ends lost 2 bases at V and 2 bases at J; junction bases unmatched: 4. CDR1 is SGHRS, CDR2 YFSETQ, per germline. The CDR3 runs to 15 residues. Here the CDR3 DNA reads TGCGCCAGCAGCTTTGGACAGGGCCTCACAGATACGCAGTATTTT. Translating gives CASSFGQGLTDTQYF.

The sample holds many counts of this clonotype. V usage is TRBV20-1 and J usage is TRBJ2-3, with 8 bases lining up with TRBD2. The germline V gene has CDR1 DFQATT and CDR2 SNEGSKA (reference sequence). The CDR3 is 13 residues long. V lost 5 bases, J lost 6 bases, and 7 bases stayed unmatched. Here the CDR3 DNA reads TGCAGTGCTCCCGGCGGGGGGCGGGATACGCAGTATTTT. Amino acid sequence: CSAPGGGRDTQYF.

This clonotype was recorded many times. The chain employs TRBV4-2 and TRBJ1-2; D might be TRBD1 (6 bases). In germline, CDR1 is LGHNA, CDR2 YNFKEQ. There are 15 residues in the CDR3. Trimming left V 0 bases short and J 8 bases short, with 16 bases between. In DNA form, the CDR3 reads TGTGCCAGCAGCCAAGATCCAGGGGACGAGAGGGGCTACACCTTC. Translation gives CASSQDPGDERGYTF.

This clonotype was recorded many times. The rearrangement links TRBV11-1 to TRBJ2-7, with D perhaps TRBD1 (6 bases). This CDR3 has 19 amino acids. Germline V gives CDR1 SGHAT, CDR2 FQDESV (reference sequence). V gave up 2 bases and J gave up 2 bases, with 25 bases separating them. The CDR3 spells CASSLSGPDEGVSTYEQYF. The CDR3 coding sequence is TGTGCCAGCAGCTTATCGGGGCCAGACGAGGGGGTTTCCACCTACGAGCAGTACTTC.

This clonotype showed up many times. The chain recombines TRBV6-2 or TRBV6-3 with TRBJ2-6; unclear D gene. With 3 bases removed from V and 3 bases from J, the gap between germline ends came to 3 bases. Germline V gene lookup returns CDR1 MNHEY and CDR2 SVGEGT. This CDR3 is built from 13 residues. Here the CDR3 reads CASSYDGANVLTF. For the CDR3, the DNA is TGTGCCAGCAGTTATGATGGGGCCAACGTCCTGACTTTC.

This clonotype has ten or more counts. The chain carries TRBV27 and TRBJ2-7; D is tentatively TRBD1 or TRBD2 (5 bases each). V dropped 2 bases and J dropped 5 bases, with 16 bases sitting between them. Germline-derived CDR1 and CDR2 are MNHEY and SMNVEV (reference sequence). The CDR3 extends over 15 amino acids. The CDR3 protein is CASSLPGHLQDEQYF. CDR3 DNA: TGTGCCAGCAGTTTACCGGGGCATCTCCAGGACGAGCAGTACTTC.

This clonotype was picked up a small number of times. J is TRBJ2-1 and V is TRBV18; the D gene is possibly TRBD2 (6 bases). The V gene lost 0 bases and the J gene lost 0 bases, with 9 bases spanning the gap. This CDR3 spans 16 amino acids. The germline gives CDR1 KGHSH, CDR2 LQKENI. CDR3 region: CASSPPAGSSYNEQFF. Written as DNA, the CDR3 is TGTGCCAGCTCACCACCCGCCGGGAGCTCCTACAATGAGCAGTTCTTC.